This T cell receptor (beta chain) was recovered during a study of blood T cells in healthy people across ages. In each sample, at least 6.5 million PBMCs were isolated. Together with a sample-barcoded 5' primer, a J-beta primer mix was included in a second PCR lasting roughly 6 to 12 cycles. TCRdb re-called the 5' RACE reads through MiXCR, storing one row per CDR3 protein. The sample lists about 540,000 distinct CDR3 sequences; less than 25% were seen once. From germline, CDR1 is SEHNR and CDR2 FQNEAQ (reference sequence). Trimming removed 3 bases from V and 11 bases from J, with 22 bases in between. This CDR3 comprises 15 residues. These same data were also listed under a study on T cells of mothers and their children. From that paper: Overlap in related mother-child pairs always slightly exceeded unrelated pairs, never significantly.

V is TRBV7-9 and J is TRBJ2-5; possibly TRBD2 for D (5 bases). The source is a boy aged 5 to 17 in good health. Sequenced sample: blood. As DNA, the CDR3 is TGTGCCAGCAGCTTCGGGGAAGGGAGCAGCTTTGAGCAGTACTTC. Translating gives CASSFGEGSSFEQYF.